This T cell receptor (beta chain) was obtained from a study of blood T cell repertoires in COVID-19 (dated by TCRdb to about 2020). Looking at the study overall: Samples covering the acute and convalescent phases of COVID-19 were provided by collaborators in the United States, Italy and Spain. The sample metadata nearly always contained a de-identified subject ID, COVID-19 status, age in years and sex. The samples were drawn from two sources: the first 160 participants of the ongoing ImmuneRACE study, and 950 to 1,500 subjects contributed by 6 global collaborators. The dataset comprised deeply sampled blood TCRbeta repertoires from subjects exposed to, actively infected with, or recovered from COVID-19. The repertoires were made available in a free public database intended to serve as a resource for research on the immune response to SARS-CoV-2. Where HLA class I and class II types were available, the types were taken from metadata supplied by the sample provider, not from assay-based typing. The prospective study material was composed of cDNA or gDNA derived from T cells, B-cell-depleted T cells, or PBMCs.

From the cysteine through the phenylalanine, the CDR3 covers 14 amino acids. Only the CDR3 portion is preserved as DNA: 42 bases, with reading frame beginning at the first base. In the germline V gene, CDR1 corresponds to SGHTS and CDR2 to YDEGEE. V loses 3 bases of germline sequence and J loses 5 bases, and the interval between the two ends is 14 bases. Turning to this clone: Its target antigen remains unknown. Base qualities are not recorded, but no much larger clone differs from it by a single base.

TCRbeta CDR3 regions were amplified from genomic DNA using the immunoSEQ Assay, a bias-controlled multiplex PCR. The source study handled its data this way. The number of nucleated cells in each sample was estimated from the amplification of reference gene primers within the assay. Sequence reads were collapsed and filtered to measure the absolute abundance of every unique TCRbeta CDR3 rearrangement. For each sample, productive Simpson clonality was calculated as the square root of Simpson's diversity index over productive rearrangements. The table was pulled from immuneACCESS by TCRdb, which kept in-frame rearrangements only. Such tables lose some clones; where checked, under half of the loss comes from unresolved V genes, and the rest has no known cause. Clone size and V and J calls were adopted from that table, with D and trimming inferred from the DNA. The sample records 250,000 to 350,000 clones, approximately 91% of which are singletons. The ten largest clones represent approximately 13% of the sample.

The research as a whole found: The quantity of clinical and demographic metadata differed by source and by participant and was supplied without curation.

Each collaborating institution followed its own protocols to collect whole blood in K2EDTA tubes. For TCRbeta analysis, collaborators shipped samples in one of three forms: frozen whole blood, isolated PBMCs, or DNA extracted from either of those sample types. The sample comprised peripheral blood. The TCR originated in a woman aged 60-75 years with acute or convalescent COVID-19. The chain is encoded by TRBV5-8 joined to TRBJ1-2; a tentative D match to TRBD1 spans 5 bases. The base sequence is TGTGCCAGCAGCTACAACCGGGACTCATATGGCTACACCTTC. This is translated as CASSYNRDSYGYTF.